Listed below are T cell receptor beta chains from one sample, sequenced in a study of T and B cells in COVID-19 patients. TCRdb reanalysed the multiplex PCR reads using MiXCR and keeps one entry per CDR3 protein. This table has several thousand distinct CDR3 sequences, around 34% appearing once. The sample was blood. The receptors were sampled from a human donor with active COVID-19. Both conserved end residues are part of each CDR3. Each record gives: V gene, J gene, CDR3 protein.

TRBV18	TRBJ2-7	CASSATEGVYEQYF
TRBV5-5	TRBJ2-1	CASSPSGSGRAGNEQFF
TRBV24-1	TRBJ2-7	CATSDSLGRSTWASYEQYF
TRBV29-1	TRBJ1-2	CSVGSRGREGYTF
TRBV11-1	TRBJ1-4	CASSGYGGTNEKLFF
TRBV20-1	TRBJ1-2	CSAKGEANYGYTF
TRBV27	TRBJ1-5	CASSPLTSSNQPQHF
TRBV18	TRBJ2-5	CASSPEAGETQYF
TRBV15	TRBJ2-2	CATSRWVGELFF
TRBV24-1	TRBJ2-3	CATSKQNTDTQYF
TRBV19	TRBJ2-5	CASSWGKGTQYF
TRBV6-5	TRBJ2-5	CASGPIQETQYF
TRBV6-5	TRBJ1-2	CASRPAQTYGYTF
TRBV27	TRBJ2-1	CASSLDGSSYNEQFF
TRBV5-4	TRBJ2-5	CASSPGTEETQYF
TRBV20-1	TRBJ1-6	CSAPDWTGAGSPLHF
TRBV12-3/TRBV12-4	TRBJ2-5	CASSPPEGETQYF
TRBV15	TRBJ2-3	CATSRDRGRSNTDTQYF
TRBV6-1	TRBJ1-5	CASSSTGRGWYQPQHF
TRBV4-2	TRBJ2-7	CASSPPNQDEQYF
TRBV20-1	TRBJ2-1	CSARVRVSYNEQFF